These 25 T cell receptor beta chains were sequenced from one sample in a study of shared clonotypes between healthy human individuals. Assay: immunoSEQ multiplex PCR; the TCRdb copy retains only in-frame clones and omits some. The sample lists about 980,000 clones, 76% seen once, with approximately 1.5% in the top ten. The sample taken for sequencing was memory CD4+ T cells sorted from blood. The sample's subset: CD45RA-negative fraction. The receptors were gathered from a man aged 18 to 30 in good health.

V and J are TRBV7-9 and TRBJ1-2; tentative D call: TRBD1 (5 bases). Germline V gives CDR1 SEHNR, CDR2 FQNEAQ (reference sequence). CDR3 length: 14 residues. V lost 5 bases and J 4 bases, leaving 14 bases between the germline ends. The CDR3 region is CASSPDSFTYGYTF. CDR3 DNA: TGTGCCAGCAGCCCTGACAGCTTCACCTATGGCTACACCTTC. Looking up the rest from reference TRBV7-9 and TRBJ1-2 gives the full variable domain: DTGVSQNPRHKITKRGQNVTFRCDPISEHNRLYWYRQTLGQGPEFLTYFQNEAQLEKSRLLSDRFSAERPKGSFSTLEIQRTEQGDSAMYLCASSPDSFTYGYTFGSGTRLTVV.

The CDR3 DNA reads as TGTGCCAGTAGGCAGTCGGGAGACTACGAGCAGTACTTC. Protein: CASRQSGDYEQYF. This chain links TRBV11-2 with TRBJ2-7; maybe TRBD2 (6 bases). V dropped 9 bases and J dropped 3 bases, with 15 bases sitting between them. CDR1 is SGHAT, CDR2 FQNNGV, per germline. This CDR3 region has 13 residues.

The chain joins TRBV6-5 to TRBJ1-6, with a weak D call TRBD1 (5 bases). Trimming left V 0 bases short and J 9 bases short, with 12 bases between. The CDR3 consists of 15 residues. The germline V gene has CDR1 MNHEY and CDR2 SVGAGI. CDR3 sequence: CASSYSGRLGSPLHF. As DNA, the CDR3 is TGTGCCAGCAGTTACTCGGGGCGCCTTGGTTCACCCCTCCACTTT.

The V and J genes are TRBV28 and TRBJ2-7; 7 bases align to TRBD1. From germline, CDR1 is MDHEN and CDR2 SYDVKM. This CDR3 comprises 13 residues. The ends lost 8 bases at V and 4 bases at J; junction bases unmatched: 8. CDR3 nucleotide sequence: TGTGCCAGCGGACGGACAGGAGAGTACGAGCAGTACTTC. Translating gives CASGRTGEYEQYF. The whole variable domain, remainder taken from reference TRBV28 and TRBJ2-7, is DVKVTQSSRYLVKRTGEKVFLECVQDMDHENMFWYRQDPGLGLRLIYFSYDVKMKEKGDIPEGYSVSREKKERFSLILESASTNQTSMYLCASGRTGEYEQYFGPGTRLTVT.

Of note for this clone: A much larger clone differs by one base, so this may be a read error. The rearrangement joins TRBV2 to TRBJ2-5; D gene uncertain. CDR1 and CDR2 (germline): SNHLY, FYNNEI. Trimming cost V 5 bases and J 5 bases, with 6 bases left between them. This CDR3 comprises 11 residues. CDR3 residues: CASSPWETQYF. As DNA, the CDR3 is TGTGCCAGCAGTCCCTGGGAGACCCAGTACTTC.

CDR3 loop: CASSITSGGFSTDTQYF. The CDR3, as DNA: TGTGCCAGCAGTATCACTAGCGGGGGGTTTAGCACAGATACGCAGTATTTT. This chain connects TRBV28 to TRBJ2-3; 12 nucleotides agree with TRBD2. Trimming cost V 5 bases and J 0 bases; bases outside gene matches: 6. Germline CDR1 reads MDHEN; CDR2 reads SYDVKM. This CDR3 is 17 amino acids long.

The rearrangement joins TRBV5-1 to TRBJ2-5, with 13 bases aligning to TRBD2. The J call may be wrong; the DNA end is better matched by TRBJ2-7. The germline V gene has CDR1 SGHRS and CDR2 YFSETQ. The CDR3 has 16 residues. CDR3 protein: CASSSVLAGGGYEQYF. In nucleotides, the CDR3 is TGCGCCAGCAGCTCGGTACTAGCGGGAGGGGGCTACGAGCAGTACTTC.

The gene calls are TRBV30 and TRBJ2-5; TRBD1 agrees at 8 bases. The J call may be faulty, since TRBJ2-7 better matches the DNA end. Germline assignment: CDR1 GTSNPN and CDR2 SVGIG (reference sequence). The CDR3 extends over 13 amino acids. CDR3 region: CAWDPGQVYEQYF. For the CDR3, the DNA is TGTGCCTGGGATCCGGGACAGGTTTACGAGCAGTACTTC.

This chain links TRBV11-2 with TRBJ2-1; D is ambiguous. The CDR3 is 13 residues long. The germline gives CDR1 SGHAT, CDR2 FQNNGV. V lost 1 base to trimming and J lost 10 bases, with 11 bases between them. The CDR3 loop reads CASSLGSVSEQFF. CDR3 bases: TGTGCCAGCAGCTTAGGGAGCGTGAGCGAGCAGTTCTTC.

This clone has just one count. The CDR3 spells CASSPSTGVGETQYF. The CDR3 nucleotides read TGTGCCAGCTCACCCTCGACAGGGGTGGGAGAGACCCAGTACTTC. This rearrangement joins TRBV18 to TRBJ2-5; 8 positions match TRBD1. The CDR3 totals 15 residues. J was trimmed by 4 bases and V by 3 bases; bases with no gene match: 7. In germline, CDR1 is KGHSH, CDR2 LQKENI. The variable domain in full, completed from reference TRBV18 and TRBJ2-5, reads NAGVMQNPRHLVRRRGQEARLRCSPMKGHSHVYWYRQLPEEGLKFMVYLQKENIIDESGMPKERFSAEFPKEGPSILRIQQVVRGDSAAYFCASSPSTGVGETQYFGPGTRLLVL.

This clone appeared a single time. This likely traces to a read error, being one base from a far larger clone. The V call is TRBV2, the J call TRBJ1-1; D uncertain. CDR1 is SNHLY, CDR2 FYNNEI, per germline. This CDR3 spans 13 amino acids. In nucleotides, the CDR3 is TGTGCCAGCACGTCAAGGGAAAACATTGAAGCTTTCTTT. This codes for CASTSRENIEAFF.

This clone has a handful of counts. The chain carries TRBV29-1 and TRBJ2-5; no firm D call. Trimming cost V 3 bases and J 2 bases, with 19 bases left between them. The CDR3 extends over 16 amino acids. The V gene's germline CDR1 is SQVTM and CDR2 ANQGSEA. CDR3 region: CSVELTSGSRQETQYF. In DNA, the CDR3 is TGCAGCGTTGAGCTCACTTCAGGCTCTCGACAAGAGACCCAGTACTTC.

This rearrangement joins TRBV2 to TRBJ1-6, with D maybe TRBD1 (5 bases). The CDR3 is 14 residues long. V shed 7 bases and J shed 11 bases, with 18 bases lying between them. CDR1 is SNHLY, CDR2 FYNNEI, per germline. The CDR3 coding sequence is TGTGCCAGCAACCAGGCCTCCCGGGACGCACCCCTCCACTTT. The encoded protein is CASNQASRDAPLHF.

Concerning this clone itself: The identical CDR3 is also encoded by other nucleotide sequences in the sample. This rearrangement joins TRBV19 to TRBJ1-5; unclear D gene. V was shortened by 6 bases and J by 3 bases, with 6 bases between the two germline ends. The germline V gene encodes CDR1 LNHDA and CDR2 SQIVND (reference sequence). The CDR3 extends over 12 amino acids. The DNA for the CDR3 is TGTGCCAGTAGAGGCTCCAATCAGCCCCAGCATTTT. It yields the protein CASRGSNQPQHF.

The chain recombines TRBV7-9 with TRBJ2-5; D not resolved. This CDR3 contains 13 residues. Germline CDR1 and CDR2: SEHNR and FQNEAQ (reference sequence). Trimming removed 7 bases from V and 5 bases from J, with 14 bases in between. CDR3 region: CASTPDLRETQYF. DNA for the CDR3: TGTGCCAGCACCCCTGATCTCCGGGAGACCCAGTACTTC. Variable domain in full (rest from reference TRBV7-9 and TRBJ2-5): DTGVSQNPRHKITKRGQNVTFRCDPISEHNRLYWYRQTLGQGPEFLTYFQNEAQLEKSRLLSDRFSAERPKGSFSTLEIQRTEQGDSAMYLCASTPDLRETQYFGPGTRLLVL.

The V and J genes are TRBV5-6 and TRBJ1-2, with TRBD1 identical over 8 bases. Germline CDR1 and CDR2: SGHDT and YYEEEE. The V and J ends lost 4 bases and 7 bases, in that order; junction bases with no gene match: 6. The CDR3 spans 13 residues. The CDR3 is CASSQDRAFGYTF. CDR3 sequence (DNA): TGTGCCAGCAGCCAGGACAGGGCTTTTGGCTACACCTTC.

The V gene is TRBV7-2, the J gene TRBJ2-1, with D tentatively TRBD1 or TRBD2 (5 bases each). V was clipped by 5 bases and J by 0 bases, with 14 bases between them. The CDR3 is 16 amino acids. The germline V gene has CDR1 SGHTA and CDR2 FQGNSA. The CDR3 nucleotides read TGTGCCAGCAGCGGCCCGGGACCCAGCTCCTACAATGAGCAGTTCTTC. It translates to CASSGPGPSSYNEQFF.

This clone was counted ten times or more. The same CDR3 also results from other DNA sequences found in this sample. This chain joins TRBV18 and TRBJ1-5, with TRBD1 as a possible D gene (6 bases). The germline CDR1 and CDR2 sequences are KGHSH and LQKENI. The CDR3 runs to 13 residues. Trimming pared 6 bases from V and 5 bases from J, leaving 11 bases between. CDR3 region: CASSPGGDQPQHF. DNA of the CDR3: TGTGCCAGCTCGCCCGGGGGCGATCAGCCCCAGCATTTT.

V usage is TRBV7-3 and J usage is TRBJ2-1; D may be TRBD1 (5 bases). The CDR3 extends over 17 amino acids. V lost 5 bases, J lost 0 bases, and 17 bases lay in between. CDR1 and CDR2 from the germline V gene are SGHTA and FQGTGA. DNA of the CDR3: TGTGCCAGCAGCCCTGGGGCCTCAGGATTCTCCTACAATGAGCAGTTCTTC. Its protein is CASSPGASGFSYNEQFF. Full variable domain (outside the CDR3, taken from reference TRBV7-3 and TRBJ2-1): GAGVSQTPSNKVTEKGKYVELRCDPISGHTALYWYRQSLGQGPEFLIYFQGTGAADDSGLPNDRFFAVRPEGSVSTLKIQRTERGDSAVYLCASSPGASGFSYNEQFFGPGTRLTVL.

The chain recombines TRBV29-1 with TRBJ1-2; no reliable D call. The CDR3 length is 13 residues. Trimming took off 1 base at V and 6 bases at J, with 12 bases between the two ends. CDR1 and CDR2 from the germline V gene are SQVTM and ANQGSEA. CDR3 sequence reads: CSVEGEGYNGYTF. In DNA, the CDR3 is TGCAGCGTTGAAGGGGAGGGATATAATGGCTACACCTTC.

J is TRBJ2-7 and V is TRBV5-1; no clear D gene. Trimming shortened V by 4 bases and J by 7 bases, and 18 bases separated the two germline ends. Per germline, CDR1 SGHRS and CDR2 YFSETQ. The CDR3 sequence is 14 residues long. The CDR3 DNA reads TGCGCCAGCAGCGGTAGACTGGATCGTGGGGAGCAGTACTTC. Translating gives CASSGRLDRGEQYF.

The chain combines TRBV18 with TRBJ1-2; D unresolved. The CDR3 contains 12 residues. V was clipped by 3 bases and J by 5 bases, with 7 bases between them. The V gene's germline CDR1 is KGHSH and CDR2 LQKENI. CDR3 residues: CASSPSGYGYTF. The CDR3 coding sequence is TGTGCCAGCTCACCCTCCGGGTATGGCTACACCTTC.

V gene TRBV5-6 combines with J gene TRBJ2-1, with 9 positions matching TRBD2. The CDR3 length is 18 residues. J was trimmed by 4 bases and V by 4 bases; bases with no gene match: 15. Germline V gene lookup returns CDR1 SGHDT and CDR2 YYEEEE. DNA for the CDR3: TGTGCCAGCAGCCCCGAGAGCGGGGGGATGAAGACATACAATGAGCAGTTCTTC. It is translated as CASSPESGGMKTYNEQFF.

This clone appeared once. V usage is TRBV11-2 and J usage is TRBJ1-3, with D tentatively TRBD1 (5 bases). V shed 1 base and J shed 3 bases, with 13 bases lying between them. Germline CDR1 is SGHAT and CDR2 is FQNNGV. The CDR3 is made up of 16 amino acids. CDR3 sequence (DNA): TGTGCCAGCAGCTTAGGCTTCTGGGGGAATGGAAACACCATATATTTT. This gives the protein CASSLGFWGNGNTIYF.

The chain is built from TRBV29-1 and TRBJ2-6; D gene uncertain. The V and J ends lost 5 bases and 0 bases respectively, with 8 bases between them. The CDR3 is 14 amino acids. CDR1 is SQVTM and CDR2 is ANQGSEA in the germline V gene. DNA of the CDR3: TGCAGCGTTCGGCGGAACTCTGGGGCCAACGTCCTGACTTTC. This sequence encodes CSVRRNSGANVLTF.